The next 10 T cell receptor beta chains were all read from a single sample in a study of regulatory T cells in long-lasting Graves disease. Researchers made TCR beta libraries by using iRepertoire HTBI primers and running Arm-PCR on CDR3 regions. MiXCR, applied by TCRdb to the multiplex PCR reads, yields one record per CDR3 protein. The profile covers about 620,000 distinct CDR3 sequences, with roughly 15% appearing a single time and more than 15% taken by the ten largest. This sample's time point: newly diagnosed GD, antithyroid drugs for less than 3 months. Preparation of the TCR library used RNA extracted from PBMCs. The same sample was also studied in work on T cells in Graves' hyperthyroidism and ophthalmopathy.

The source material was peripheral blood mononuclear cells (PBMCs), sampled at new diagnosis, from a patient treated with antithyroid drugs. These receptor sequences come from a woman aged 30 to 39 with Graves disease.

This clonotype occurred many times. J is TRBJ1-6 and V is TRBV2; 9 nucleotides align to TRBD1. This CDR3 has 13 amino acids. Trimming took 6 bases from V and 9 from J; bases not matched to a gene: 3. The germline V gene has CDR1 SNHLY and CDR2 FYNNEI. DNA for the CDR3: TGTGCCAGCAGCGACAGGGGGGGTTCACCCCTCCACTTT. This sequence encodes CASSDRGGSPLHF.

V gene TRBV10-1 combines with J gene TRBJ2-7; TRBD2 might be the D (6 bases). This CDR3 region has 13 residues. V was shortened by 3 bases and J by 7 bases, with 13 bases between the two germline ends. Germline V CDR1 and CDR2: WNHNN, SYGVQD (reference sequence). The CDR3 sequence: CASSDGGKKEQYF. The CDR3, as DNA: TGCGCCAGCAGTGATGGGGGGAAGAAGGAGCAGTACTTC.

This clonotype occurred many times. J is TRBJ2-3 and V is TRBV28; D call uncertain. The CDR3 is made up of 16 amino acids. Germline V gene lookup returns CDR1 MDHEN and CDR2 SYDVKM. Trimming cost V 3 bases and J 6 bases, with 19 bases left between them. CDR3 loop: CASSFFGSGGADTQYF. The CDR3 region has the DNA TGTGCCAGCAGTTTTTTCGGGTCGGGTGGAGCGGATACGCAGTATTTT.

This clonotype was recorded many times. The chain recombines TRBV20-1 with TRBJ2-7, with TRBD1 as a possible D gene (6 bases). Germline lookup yields CDR1 DFQATT and CDR2 SNEGSKA (reference sequence). Trimming left V 5 bases short and J 3 bases short, with 11 bases between. The CDR3 length is 12 residues. CDR3 sequence reads: CSASDRFYEQYF. DNA of the CDR3: TGCAGTGCTTCGGACAGATTCTACGAGCAGTACTTC.

This clonotype occurred a few times. This chain uses TRBV10-2 with TRBJ1-1; D is unresolved. The CDR3 is 13 amino acids. Trimming shortened V by 5 bases and J by 2 bases, and 9 bases separated the two germline ends. CDR1 and CDR2 (germline): WSHSY, SAAADI. The CDR3 region has the DNA TGCGCCAGCAGTCCAGTAGTTAACACTGAAGCTTTCTTT. It specifies CASSPVVNTEAFF.

The rearrangement joins TRBV5-5 to TRBJ2-3, with 7 nucleotides matching TRBD2. Germline-derived CDR1 and CDR2 are SGHKS and YYEKEE (reference sequence). V shed 4 bases, J shed 5 bases, and the junction held 10 bases outside the gene matches. This CDR3 spans 15 amino acids. The CDR3 sequence is CASSASGTLVDTQYF. The CDR3 bases are TGTGCCAGCAGCGCGAGCGGGACGTTGGTAGATACGCAGTATTTT.

The chain couples TRBV28 to TRBJ2-1; possible D gene TRBD2, 6 bases. Germline V gives CDR1 MDHEN, CDR2 SYDVKM. The CDR3 consists of 14 residues. V lost 8 bases and J lost 6, with 17 bases in between. CDR3 bases: TGTGCCAGCGGAGGGGTCCCCCGTGGCAATGAGCAGTTCTTC. This translates into CASGGVPRGNEQFF.

This clonotype was recorded at least ten times. The rearrangement uses TRBV19 and TRBJ2-7; 9 bases map to TRBD2. The CDR3 contains 13 residues. The junction had 5 bases not matched to a gene; V was cut back by 5 bases and J by 6 bases. Per the germline V gene, CDR1 is LNHDA and CDR2 is SQIVND (reference sequence). The CDR3 bases are TGTGCCAGTAGTGGGACTAGCAAAGGCGAGCAGTACTTC. It codes for CASSGTSKGEQYF.

This clonotype has at least ten counts. V and J are TRBV12-3 or TRBV12-4 and TRBJ1-1; 7 nucleotides line up with TRBD1. Trimming cost V 6 bases and J 1 base; bases outside gene matches: 2. CDR3 length equals 13 residues. Here the CDR3 DNA reads TGTGCCAGCAGCTGGACAGGGAACACTGAAGCTTTCTTT. Translated, it gives CASSWTGNTEAFF.

The table lists this clonotype with many counts. The V gene is TRBV28, the J gene TRBJ1-5; 9 nucleotides line up with TRBD1. The germline V gene encodes CDR1 MDHEN and CDR2 SYDVKM. The V segment lost 8 bases and the J segment 6 bases; nucleotides outside the gene matches: 8. The CDR3 spans 14 residues. CDR3 in amino acids: CASVTGTGLQPQHF. The CDR3 DNA reads as TGTGCCAGCGTTACCGGGACAGGGCTTCAGCCCCAGCATTTT.